The 7 T cell receptor beta chains reported below all come from one sample, sequenced in a study of CD8 T cells in ankylosing spondylitis (dated by TCRdb to about 2017). The library was made by 5' RACE. Sequencing used an Illumina HiSeq 2500. TCRdb passed the public sequencing reads through fastp at Q25 and MiXCR, retaining productive beta sequences. For every CDR3 protein sequence, its rows merge into one entry that carries the most common genes and DNA. The sample table records 200,000 to 250,000 distinct CDR3 sequences; approximately 12% of these occur just once. The biggest ten clones account for under 8% of the sample. The material sequenced was blood, either unsorted or a sorted T cell fraction (not recorded which). The receptors come from a male donor with ankylosing spondylitis or in good health (not recorded which).

This clonotype has at least ten counts. The CDR3: CASSQTGLTDYEQYF. CDR3 in DNA: TGTGCCAGCAGCCAAACGGGACTAACGGACTACGAGCAGTACTTC. The rearrangement joins TRBV3-1 to TRBJ2-7, with 7 bases matching TRBD2. The V gene end was trimmed by 2 bases and the J gene end by 3 bases; junction bases not matched to a gene: 7. The CDR3 has 15 amino acids. The V gene's germline CDR1 is LGHDT and CDR2 YNNKEL (reference sequence).

The chain employs TRBV3-1 and TRBJ2-1; 9 nucleotides match TRBD2. Trimming cost V 1 base and J 5 bases; bases outside gene matches: 15. Germline values: CDR1 LGHDT, CDR2 YNNKEL (reference sequence). CDR3 length: 19 amino acids. The CDR3 here is CASSQGGTTASGTDNEQFF. Written as DNA, the CDR3 is TGTGCCAGCAGCCAAGGAGGGACAACCGCTAGCGGGACCGACAATGAGCAGTTCTTC.

This clonotype was seen only once. The rearrangement uses TRBV4-1 and TRBJ2-1; the match to TRBD1 covers 9 bases. CDR1 MGHRA and CDR2 YSYEKL come from the germline V gene. Trimming cost V 4 bases and J 8 bases; bases outside gene matches: 3. This CDR3 region has 13 residues. CDR3 sequence (DNA): TGCGCCAGCAGCCCCGGGGACAGGGATGAGCAGTTCTTC. Its protein is CASSPGDRDEQFF.

This chain connects TRBV24-1 to TRBJ2-1, with 15 bases fitting TRBD2. CDR1 KGHDR and CDR2 SFDVKD come from the germline V gene. V shed 3 bases and J 9 bases; nucleotides not matched to a gene: 5. The CDR3 is 16 residues long. The CDR3 sequence is CATSDVGLAGGAEQFF. The CDR3 DNA is TGTGCCACCAGTGATGTGGGACTAGCGGGAGGTGCTGAGCAGTTCTTC.

This clonotype has ten or more counts. V gene TRBV5-1 combines with J gene TRBJ2-1; D might be TRBD2 (5 bases). The CDR3 covers 13 residues. Germline-derived CDR1 and CDR2 are SGHRS and YFSETQ. Between the trimmed V and J ends, which lost 5 bases and 7 bases, there was a span of 13 bases. The CDR3 reads CASSSFRGNEQFF. The CDR3 bases are TGCGCCAGCAGTTCATTCCGCGGGAATGAGCAGTTCTTC.

The rearrangement joins TRBV11-1 to TRBJ2-3, with TRBD2 as a possible D gene (5 bases). Germline-derived CDR1 and CDR2 are SGHAT and FQDESV (reference sequence). V gave up 6 bases and J gave up 2 bases, with 24 bases separating them. CDR3 length: 18 amino acids. The DNA of the CDR3 is TGTGCCAGCAGTTACCTCCCCCAGGAGGAACCTTTCACAGATACGCAGTATTTT. Translation gives CASSYLPQEEPFTDTQYF.

This clonotype appeared a few times. The chain employs TRBV28 and TRBJ1-3; tentative D call: TRBD1 (6 bases). The CDR3 runs to 14 residues. The V end was cut by 6 bases, the J end by 5 bases, with 14 bases between. Per the germline V gene, CDR1 is MDHEN and CDR2 is SYDVKM. CDR3 in amino acids: CASSPGDNRNTIYF. CDR3 bases: TGTGCCAGCAGCCCCGGGGACAATCGAAACACCATATATTTT.